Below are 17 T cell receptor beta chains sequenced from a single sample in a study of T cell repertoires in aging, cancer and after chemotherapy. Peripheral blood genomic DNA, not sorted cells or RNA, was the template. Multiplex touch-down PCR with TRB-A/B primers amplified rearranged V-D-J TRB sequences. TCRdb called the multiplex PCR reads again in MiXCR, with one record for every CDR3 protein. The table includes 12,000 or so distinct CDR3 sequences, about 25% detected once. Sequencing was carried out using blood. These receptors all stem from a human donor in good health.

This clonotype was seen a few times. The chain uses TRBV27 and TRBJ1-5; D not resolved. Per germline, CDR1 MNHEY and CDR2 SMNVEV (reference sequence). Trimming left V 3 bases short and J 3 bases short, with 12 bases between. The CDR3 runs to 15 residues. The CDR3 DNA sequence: TGTGCCAGCAGTTTTGAGGGATTGAACAATCAGCCCCAGCATTTT. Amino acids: CASSFEGLNNQPQHF.

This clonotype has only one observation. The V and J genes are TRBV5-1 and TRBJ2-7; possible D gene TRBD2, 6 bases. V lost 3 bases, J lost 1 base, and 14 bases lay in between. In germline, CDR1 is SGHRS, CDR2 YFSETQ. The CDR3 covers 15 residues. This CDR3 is CASSSGPGVSYEQYF. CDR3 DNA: TGCGCCAGCAGCTCGGGACCGGGGGTATCCTACGAGCAGTACTTC. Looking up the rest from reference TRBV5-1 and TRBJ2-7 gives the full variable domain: KAGVTQTPRYLIKTRGQQVTLSCSPISGHRSVSWYQQTPGQGLQFLFEYFSETQRNKGNFPGRFSGRQFSNSRSEMNVSTLELGDSALYLCASSSGPGVSYEQYFGPGTRLTVT.

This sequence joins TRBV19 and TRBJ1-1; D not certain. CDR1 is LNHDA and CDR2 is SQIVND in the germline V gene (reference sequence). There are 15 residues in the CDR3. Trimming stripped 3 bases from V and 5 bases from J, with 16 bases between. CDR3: CASSIQLLSGTEAFF. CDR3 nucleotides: TGTGCCAGTAGTATCCAACTGCTCTCGGGAACTGAAGCTTTCTTT. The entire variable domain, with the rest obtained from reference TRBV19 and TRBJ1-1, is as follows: DGGITQSPKYLFRKEGQNVTLSCEQNLNHDAMYWYRQDPGQGLRLIYYSQIVNDFQKGDIAEGYSVSREKKESFPLTVTSAQKNPTAFYLCASSIQLLSGTEAFFGQGTRLTVV.

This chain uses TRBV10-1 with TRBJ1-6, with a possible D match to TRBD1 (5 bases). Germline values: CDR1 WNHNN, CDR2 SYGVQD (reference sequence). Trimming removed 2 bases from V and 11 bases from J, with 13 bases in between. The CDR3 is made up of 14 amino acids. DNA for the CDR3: TGCGCCAGCAGTGAGCAGGGAGCAGTTGCACCCCTCCACTTT. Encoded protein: CASSEQGAVAPLHF.

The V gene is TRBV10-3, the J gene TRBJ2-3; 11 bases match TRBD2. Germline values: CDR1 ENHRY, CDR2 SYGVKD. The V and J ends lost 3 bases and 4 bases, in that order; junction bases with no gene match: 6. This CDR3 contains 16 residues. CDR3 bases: TGTGCCATCAGTGATGGTAGCGGGGGGGAGCCAGATACGCAGTATTTT. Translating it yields CAISDGSGGEPDTQYF.

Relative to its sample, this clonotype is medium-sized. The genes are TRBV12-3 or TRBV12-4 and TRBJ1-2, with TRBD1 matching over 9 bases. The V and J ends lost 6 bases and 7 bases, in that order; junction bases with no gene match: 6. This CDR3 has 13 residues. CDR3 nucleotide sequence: TGTGCCAGCAGCCCGGGACAGGGACGTGGCTACACCTTC. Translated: CASSPGQGRGYTF.

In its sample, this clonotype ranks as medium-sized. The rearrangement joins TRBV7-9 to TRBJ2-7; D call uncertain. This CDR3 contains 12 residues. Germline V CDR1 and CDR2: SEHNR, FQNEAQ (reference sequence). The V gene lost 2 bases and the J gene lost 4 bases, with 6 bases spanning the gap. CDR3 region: CASSLQVYEQYF. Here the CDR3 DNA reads TGTGCCAGCAGCTTACAGGTTTACGAGCAGTACTTC.

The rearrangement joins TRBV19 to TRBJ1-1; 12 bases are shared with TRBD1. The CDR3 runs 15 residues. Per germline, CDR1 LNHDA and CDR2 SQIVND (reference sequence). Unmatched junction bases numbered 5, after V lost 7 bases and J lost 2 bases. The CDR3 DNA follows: TGTGCCAGTAAACCGGGACAGGGGGCTAACACTGAAGCTTTCTTT. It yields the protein CASKPGQGANTEAFF.

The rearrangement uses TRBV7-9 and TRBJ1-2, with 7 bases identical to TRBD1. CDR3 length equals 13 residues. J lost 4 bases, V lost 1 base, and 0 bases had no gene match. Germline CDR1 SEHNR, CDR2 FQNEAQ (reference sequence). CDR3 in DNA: TGTGCCAGCAGCTTAGACAGGGGCTATGGCTACACCTTC. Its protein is CASSLDRGYGYTF. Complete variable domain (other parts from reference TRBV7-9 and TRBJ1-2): DTGVSQNPRHKITKRGQNVTFRCDPISEHNRLYWYRQTLGQGPEFLTYFQNEAQLEKSRLLSDRFSAERPKGSFSTLEIQRTEQGDSAMYLCASSLDRGYGYTFGSGTRLTVV.

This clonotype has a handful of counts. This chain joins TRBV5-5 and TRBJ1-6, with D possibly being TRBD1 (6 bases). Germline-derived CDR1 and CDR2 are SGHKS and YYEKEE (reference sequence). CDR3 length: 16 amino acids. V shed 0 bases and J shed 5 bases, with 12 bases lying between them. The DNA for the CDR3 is TGTGCCAGCAGCTTGGAGTGGGGGCGCGATAATTCACCCCTCCACTTT. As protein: CASSLEWGRDNSPLHF.

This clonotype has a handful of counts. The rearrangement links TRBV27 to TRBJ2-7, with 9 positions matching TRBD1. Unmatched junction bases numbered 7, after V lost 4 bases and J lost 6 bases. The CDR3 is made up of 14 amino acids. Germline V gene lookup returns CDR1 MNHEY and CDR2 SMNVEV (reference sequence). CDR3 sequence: CASSSRDRVGEQYF. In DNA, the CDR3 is TGTGCCAGCAGTTCCCGGGACAGGGTTGGCGAGCAGTACTTC.

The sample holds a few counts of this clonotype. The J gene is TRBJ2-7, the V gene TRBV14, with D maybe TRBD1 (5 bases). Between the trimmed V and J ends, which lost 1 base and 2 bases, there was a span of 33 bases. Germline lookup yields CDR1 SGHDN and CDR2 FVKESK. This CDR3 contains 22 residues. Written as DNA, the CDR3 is TGTGCCAGCAGCCAAGTCCTTTGGGTCAGTAGGGTGGACGTGTGGGGCCCCTACGAGCAGTACGTC. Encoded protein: CASSQVLWVSRVDVWGPYEQYV.

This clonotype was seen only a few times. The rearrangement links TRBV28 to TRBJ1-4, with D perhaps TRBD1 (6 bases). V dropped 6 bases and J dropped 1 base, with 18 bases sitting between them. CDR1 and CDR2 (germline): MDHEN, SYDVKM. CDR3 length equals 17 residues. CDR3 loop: CASSLTGGQRTNEKLFF. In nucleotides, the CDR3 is TGTGCCAGCAGCCTAACCGGGGGCCAGCGAACTAATGAAAAACTGTTTTTT.

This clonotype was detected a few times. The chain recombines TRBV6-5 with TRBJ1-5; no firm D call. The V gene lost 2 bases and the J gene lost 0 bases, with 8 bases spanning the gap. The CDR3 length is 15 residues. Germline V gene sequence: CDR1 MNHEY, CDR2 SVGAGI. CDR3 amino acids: CASSYGPDSNQPQHF. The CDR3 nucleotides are TGTGCCAGCAGTTACGGGCCCGATAGCAATCAGCCCCAGCATTTT.

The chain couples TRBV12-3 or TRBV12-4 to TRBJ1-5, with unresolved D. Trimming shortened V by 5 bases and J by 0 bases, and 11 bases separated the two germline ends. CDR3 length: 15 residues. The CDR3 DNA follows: TGTGCCAGCAGTCTTCGGCGGAATAGCAATCAGCCCCAGCATTTT. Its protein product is CASSLRRNSNQPQHF.

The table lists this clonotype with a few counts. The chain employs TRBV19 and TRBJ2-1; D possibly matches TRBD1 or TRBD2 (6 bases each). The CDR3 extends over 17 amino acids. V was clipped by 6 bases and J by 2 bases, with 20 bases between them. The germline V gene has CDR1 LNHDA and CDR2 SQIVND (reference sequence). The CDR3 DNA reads TGTGCCAGTAGCTCCTACGGGGGCATGAGAACCTACAATGAGCAGTTCTTC. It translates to CASSSYGGMRTYNEQFF.

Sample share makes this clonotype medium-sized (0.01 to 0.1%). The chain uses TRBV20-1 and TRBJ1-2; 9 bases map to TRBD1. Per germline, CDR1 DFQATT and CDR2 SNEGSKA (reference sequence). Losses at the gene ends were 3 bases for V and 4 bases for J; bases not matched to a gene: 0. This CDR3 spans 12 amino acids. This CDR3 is CSARTGGYGYTF. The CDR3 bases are TGCAGTGCTAGGACAGGGGGCTATGGCTACACCTTC.